Following are 10 T cell receptor beta chains from one sample sequenced in a study of sequential checkpoint blockade in melanoma. Profiling relied on immunoSEQ multiplex PCR, and the TCRdb table lists in-frame clones only, not all of them. The data hold under 20,000 clones, with 55% to 75% observed a single time. Treatment reported: randomized to nivolumab then ipilimumab (arm A) or the reverse (arm B). This material consisted of CD8+ T cells sorted from blood (inferred from file names), taken from a patient given nivolumab and ipilimumab in sequence. These receptors were collected from a human donor with melanoma.

This clone was seen only a few times. V usage is TRBV5-6 and J usage is TRBJ2-7; possibly TRBD2 for D (6 bases). This CDR3 has 16 residues. V shed 2 bases and J shed 3 bases, with 18 bases lying between them. Looked up from germline, CDR1 is SGHDT and CDR2 is YYEEEE. CDR3 in amino acids: CASSLGASGLVYEQYF. DNA of the CDR3: TGTGCCAGCAGCTTAGGCGCCAGCGGGCTGGTCTACGAGCAGTACTTC. The whole variable domain, filled in from reference TRBV5-6 and TRBJ2-7, reads DAGVTQSPTHLIKTRGQQVTLRCSPKSGHDTVSWYQQALGQGPQFIFQYYEEEERQRGNFPDRFSGHQFPNYSSELNVNALLLGDSALYLCASSLGASGLVYEQYFGPGTRLTVT.

The J gene is TRBJ2-5, the V gene TRBV11-2, with D perhaps matching TRBD1 (8 bases). With the DNA end fitting TRBJ2-7 better, the J assignment may be wrong. This CDR3 is 14 amino acids long. CDR1 and CDR2 (germline): SGHAT, FQNNGV. The CDR3 bases are TGTGCCAGCAGCTGGGGGGGACAGGACTACGAGCAGTACTTC. This translates into CASSWGGQDYEQYF.

This chain uses TRBV5-1 with TRBJ2-1; 10 bases are shared with TRBD2. Germline lookup yields CDR1 SGHRS and CDR2 YFSETQ. CDR3 length: 14 residues. V was clipped by 3 bases and J by 4 bases; unmatched bases: 1. The DNA of the CDR3 is TGCGCCAGCAGCTCTAGCGGGGGATACAATGAGCAGTTCTTC. Its translation: CASSSSGGYNEQFF.

V and J are TRBV7-3 and TRBJ2-1, with D possibly TRBD2 on 6 matching bases. Trimming removed 4 bases at V and 2 bases at J, with 12 bases between. Germline lookup yields CDR1 SGHTA and CDR2 FQGTGA. The CDR3 is 15 amino acids. CDR3 DNA sequence: TGTGCCAGCAGCTCCCAAGGACTACCCTACAATGAGCAGTTCTTC. This gives the protein CASSSQGLPYNEQFF.

CDR3 sequence (DNA): TGTGCCAGCAGCTTACCCGTACAGGGGGCGCCTGCCGGGGAGCTGTTTTTT. Its translation is CASSLPVQGAPAGELFF. J is TRBJ2-2 and V is TRBV7-9, with 9 nucleotides matching TRBD1. V lost 2 bases to trimming and J lost 6 bases; unmatched junction nucleotides: 10. CDR3 size: 17 residues. Looked up from germline, CDR1 is SEHNR and CDR2 is FQNEAQ (reference sequence).

The CDR3 sequence is CASTLPTANTEAFF. The CDR3 bases are TGTGCCAGTACCCTCCCGACAGCGAACACTGAAGCTTTCTTT. V is TRBV19 and J is TRBJ1-1; weak D call: TRBD1 (5 bases). The CDR3 totals 14 residues. Germline lookup yields CDR1 LNHDA and CDR2 SQIVND (reference sequence). Trimming shortened V by 7 bases and J by 1 base, and 13 bases separated the two germline ends.

This rearrangement joins TRBV6-5 to TRBJ1-1; perhaps TRBD1 as D (5 bases). The CDR3 runs to 16 residues. Trimming took off 2 bases at V and 1 base at J, with 14 bases between the two ends. Germline-derived CDR1 and CDR2 are MNHEY and SVGAGI. Written as DNA, the CDR3 is TGTGCCAGCAGTTACGCCCCTGGGGGGACGAACACTGAAGCTTTCTTT. Its protein is CASSYAPGGTNTEAFF.

The chain is built from TRBV6-6 and TRBJ1-1; the D is unclear. This CDR3 is built from 12 residues. V lost 6 bases and J lost 1, with 6 bases in between. Germline V gene data show CDR1 as MNHNY and CDR2 as SVGAGI (reference sequence). CDR3 sequence: CASRTGNTEAFF. CDR3 DNA sequence: TGTGCCAGCAGGACTGGGAACACTGAAGCTTTCTTT.

This clone was observed a single time. This chain links TRBV4-3 with TRBJ2-2, with a tentative D call TRBD1 (5 bases). Germline V CDR1 and CDR2: LGHNA, YSLEER. The length of the CDR3 is 16 residues. The germline V and J ends were trimmed by 5 bases and 7 bases, with 20 bases remaining between them. The CDR3 DNA sequence: TGCGCCAGCAGCGTGATTGCTAGGGGATCGGGCGGGGAGCTGTTTTTT. Translated: CASSVIARGSGGELFF.

In its sample, this clone was seen a few times. The chain couples TRBV7-6 to TRBJ2-1; TRBD2 matches 9 bases. Per the germline V gene, CDR1 is SGHVS and CDR2 is FNYEAQ. V lost 1 base and J lost 2; bases outside the gene matches: 3. This CDR3 region has 16 residues. This CDR3 is CASSLGASGAYNEQFF. The DNA of the CDR3 is TGTGCCAGCAGCTTAGGAGCTAGCGGGGCCTACAATGAGCAGTTCTTC.